The clone carrying this T cell receptor (beta chain) was seen a handful of times. The antigen is not known. Trimming took off 0 bases at V and 0 bases at J, with 14 bases between the two ends. The germline V gene encodes CDR1 LGHNA and CDR2 YNFKEQ. The CDR3 spans 17 residues. The data were obtained in a study of early T cells in non-severe SARS-CoV-2 infection. General study findings and limits: The study's VDJdb matching favored anti-spike CD8 responses and missed private and CD4 specificities.

Attachment of unique molecular identifiers to individual cDNA molecules was performed. Each CDR3 protein is one row after TCRdb ran MiXCR on the 5' RACE reads. The sample carries more than 80,000 distinct CDR3 sequences, roughly an eighth recorded once. The chain is built from TRBV4-2 and TRBJ2-5; possible D gene TRBD1, 5 bases. This TCR was sampled from an adult who was a healthcare worker with PCR-confirmed SARS-CoV-2 infection or an uninfected control (not recorded which). Material: whole blood. In DNA form, the CDR3 reads TGTGCCAGCAGCCAAGAGGGGCCAGCAGCGTACCAAGAGACCCAGTACTTC. Amino acids: CASSQEGPAAYQETQYF.